This passage covers 23 T cell receptor beta chains from one sample sequenced in a study of T cells in women clearing cervical HPV infection. Only in-frame clones appear in the TCRdb table, and some are missing; sequencing was by immunoSEQ multiplex PCR. Its listing shows 20,000 to 25,000 clones. The sequenced material came from blood buffy coat. The receptors originated from a woman aged 18-70 years with a cervical HPV16 infection that either progressed to CIN3+ or cleared (not recorded which).

About this clone: The CDR3 goes on 3 residues after the read ends, and that part is filled in from the germline J gene. This chain uses TRBV7-2 with TRBJ2-1, with 8 bases that match TRBD2. After removal of 0 bases from V and 9 bases from J, the junction contained 1 base not matched to a gene. CDR3 size: 13 residues. Germline CDR1 is SGHTA and CDR2 is FQGNSA. This chain's CDR3 is CASSLALAGEQFF. Incomplete CDR3 DNA: TGTGCCAGCAGCTTAGCCCTAGCGGGTGAG.

As to this clone: The CDR3 end lies 3 residues beyond the end of the read and is filled in from the germline J gene. The chain employs TRBV7-8 and TRBJ1-3, with D possibly TRBD1 on 6 matching bases. There are 16 residues in the CDR3. Germline V gene lookup returns CDR1 SGHVS and CDR2 FQNEAQ. V lost 5 bases, J lost 0 bases, and 14 bases lay in between. The CDR3 bases that were read are TGTGCCAGCAGCCGCCAGGGGCCCCTCTCTGGAAACACC. Protein product: CASSRQGPLSGNT. The complete CDR3 protein is CASSRQGPLSGNTIYF.

As concerns this clone: The sequenced fragment ends 3 residues before the CDR3 boundary, so the rest is inferred from the germline J gene. The rearrangement links TRBV11-2 to TRBJ1-1; 9 bases align to TRBD1. The CDR3 spans 13 residues. Germline CDR1 and CDR2: SGHAT and FQNNGV. This CDR3 is CASSWGTGRGAFF. CDR3 bases read: TGTGCCAGCAGCTGGGGGACAGGGCGAGGT.

Regarding this clone: The read ends 3 residues shy of where the CDR3 ends; the end is completed using the germline J gene. The rearrangement uses TRBV5-1 and TRBJ2-5, with D possibly matching TRBD2 (7 bases). There are 16 residues in the CDR3. CDR1 is SGHRS, CDR2 YFSETQ, per germline. Trimming left V 6 bases short and J 1 base short, with 19 bases between. CDR3 protein: CASNRGDDRFQETQYF. The sequenced CDR3 bases are TGCGCCAGCAACCGGGGGGATGACAGGTTCCAAGAGACC.

In regard to this clone: The read falls 3 residues short of the CDR3 end, and the missing part is taken from the germline J gene. This chain joins TRBV5-6 and TRBJ2-7; D call uncertain. V dropped 4 bases and J dropped 4 bases, with 15 bases sitting between them. The CDR3 runs 14 residues. Germline lookup yields CDR1 SGHDT and CDR2 YYEEEE. The CDR3 loop reads CASSPQEYVYEQYF. The sequenced part of the CDR3 DNA is TGTGCCAGCAGCCCCCAGGAGTACGTTTACGAG.

As for this clone: From the germline J gene comes the end of the CDR3, since the read stops 3 residues before it. The chain carries TRBV20-1 and TRBJ2-3; D not certain. The CDR3 consists of 14 residues. Germline lookup yields CDR1 DFQATT and CDR2 SNEGSKA (reference sequence). V was trimmed by 3 bases and J by 2 bases, leaving 12 bases between them. The CDR3 sequence: CSASSRSVTDTQYF. The sequenced CDR3 bases are TGCAGTGCTAGCTCGCGGTCTGTCACAGATACG.

Comment on this clone: The read is 3 residues too short to cover the CDR3 end, so that end is filled in from the germline J gene. This chain links TRBV12-5 with TRBJ2-7, with TRBD1 matching 8 bases. The CDR3 has 13 residues. V shed 8 bases, J shed 5 bases, and the junction held 8 bases outside the gene matches. Germline values: CDR1 LGHNT, CDR2 FRNRAP. CDR3: CASTRTGFHEQYF. Partial CDR3 DNA: TGTGCTAGTACCCGGACAGGGTTCCACGAG.

Turning to this clone: The missing CDR3 end, 3 residues past where the read stops, is filled in from the germline J gene. The V call is TRBV3-1 (or the pseudogene TRBV3-2), the J call TRBJ1-5, with D possibly TRBD1 on 6 matching bases. Germline V gene data show CDR1 as LGHDT and CDR2 as YNNKEL (reference sequence). V was pared by 0 bases and J by 0 bases, with 21 bases between. The CDR3 is 20 amino acids. The CDR3 bases that were read are TGTGCCAGCAGCCAAGATCGGGAACAGGGAATGCTTTATAGCAATCAGCCC. As protein: CASSQDREQGMLYSNQP. In full, the CDR3 reads CASSQDREQGMLYSNQPQHF.

As concerns this clone: The sequence runs out 3 residues before the end of the CDR3; the remainder is reconstructed from the germline J gene. The J gene is TRBJ1-1, the V gene TRBV11-3; the D gene is possibly TRBD1 (5 bases). The CDR3 consists of 13 residues. The germline V and J ends were trimmed by 6 bases and 1 base, with 9 bases remaining between them. Germline V gives CDR1 SGHNT, CDR2 YENEEA. The sequenced CDR3 bases are TGTGCCAGCAGTGGGGCAGGGAACACTGAA. The encoded protein is CASSGAGNTE. The full CDR3 sequence reads CASSGAGNTEAFF.

With regard to this clone: The read is 3 residues too short to cover the CDR3 end, so that end is filled in from the germline J gene. This chain joins TRBV2 and TRBJ1-4; D gene uncertain. The CDR3 covers 14 residues. Germline loops: CDR1 SNHLY, CDR2 FYNNEI. The germline V and J ends were trimmed by 7 bases and 0 bases, with 9 bases remaining between them. CDR3 protein: CASNDKSTNEKLFF. The DNA read from the CDR3 is TGTGCCAGCAACGACAAATCAACTAATGAAAAA.

In terms of frequency, this clone is medium-sized. With the read ending 3 residues before the CDR3 end, the germline J gene is used to fill in that end. The gene calls are TRBV12-5 and TRBJ1-2; TRBD1 matches at 9 bases. Trimming took 6 bases from V and 6 from J; bases not matched to a gene: 5. The CDR3 is 13 residues long. Germline V gives CDR1 LGHNT, CDR2 FRNRAP. CDR3 DNA (partial): TGTGCTAGTGGGGTGACAGGGGGTCATGGC. Amino acid sequence: CASGVTGGHG. The full CDR3 sequence reads CASGVTGGHGYTF.

For this clone: From the germline J gene comes the end of the CDR3, since the read stops 3 residues before it. The chain is built from TRBV20-1 and TRBJ2-7; possible D gene TRBD2, 7 bases. Trimming stripped 1 base from V and 5 bases from J, with 21 bases between. The CDR3 is 16 amino acids. The germline V gene has CDR1 DFQATT and CDR2 SNEGSKA (reference sequence). Partial CDR3 DNA: TGCAGTGCTAGAGGAGGGGGGGGAGGGCTCTTCGACGAG. Encoded protein: CSARGGGGGLFDE. The complete CDR3 protein is CSARGGGGGLFDEQYF.

Of note for this clone: With the read ending 3 residues before the CDR3 end, the germline J gene is used to fill in that end. The chain recombines TRBV7-3 with TRBJ2-1; TRBD1 aligns across 7 bases. Germline assignment: CDR1 SGHTA and CDR2 FQGTGA. This CDR3 spans 13 amino acids. V lost 5 bases, J lost 4 bases, and 2 bases stayed unmatched. CDR3 DNA, as far as it was read: TGTGCCAGCAGCCGGGACAGATACAATGAG. Encoded protein: CASSRDRYNE. The whole CDR3 protein reads CASSRDRYNEQFF.

Regarding this clone: Read coverage stops 3 residues before the CDR3 terminus; the germline J gene supplies the remainder. The rearrangement joins TRBV4-1 to TRBJ2-3; 8 bases are shared with TRBD2. Germline V gives CDR1 MGHRA, CDR2 YSYEKL. The CDR3 contains 16 residues. The chain's CDR3 is CASSLGSSGVQETQYF. The CDR3 bases that were read are TGCGCCAGCAGCCTCGGTAGTAGCGGGGTTCAAGAGACG.

Comment on this clone: The read stops 3 residues short of the end of the CDR3; the missing end is completed from the germline J gene. The chain uses TRBV20-1 and TRBJ1-2; TRBD1 aligns across 7 bases. Looked up from germline, CDR1 is DFQATT and CDR2 is SNEGSKA (reference sequence). The CDR3 length is 16 residues. CDR3 DNA, as far as it was read: TGCAGTGCTAGAGACCCCGACAGGGATTTGGATCAGCCC. Amino acid sequence: CSARDPDRDLDQP. The CDR3 in full is CSARDPDRDLDQPYTF.

For this clone: The CDR3 goes on 3 residues after the read ends, and that part is filled in from the germline J gene. The V gene is TRBV19, the J gene TRBJ2-7; the D gene is possibly TRBD1 (6 bases). The CDR3 spans 14 residues. Trimming removed 6 bases from V and 3 bases from J, with 15 bases in between. CDR1 is LNHDA and CDR2 is SQIVND in the germline V gene (reference sequence). The CDR3: CASRPRQESYEQYF. The CDR3 bases that were read are TGTGCCAGTAGGCCGCGACAGGAGAGCTACGAG.

As regards this clone: With the read ending 3 residues before the CDR3 end, the germline J gene is used to fill in that end. This rearrangement joins TRBV11-2 to TRBJ1-1; D is undetermined. Germline lookup yields CDR1 SGHAT and CDR2 FQNNGV. Trimming pared 3 bases from V and 1 base from J, leaving 6 bases between. The CDR3 spans 13 residues. CDR3: CASSLKGNTEAFF. The DNA read from the CDR3 is TGTGCCAGCAGCTTGAAGGGGAACACTGAA.

To note about this clone: The read finishes 3 residues shy of the CDR3 end, and the germline J gene is used to complete it. V gene TRBV5-4 combines with J gene TRBJ1-2; 7 nucleotides agree with TRBD1. CDR3 size: 16 residues. CDR1 is SGHNT and CDR2 is YYREEE in the germline V gene (reference sequence). J gave up 1 base and V 4 bases, and 10 bases lay outside the gene matches. The CDR3 bases that were read are TGTGCCAGCAGCAGGACCGGGACAGCCCTTAACTATGGC. Protein: CASSRTGTALNYG. The full-length CDR3 reads as CASSRTGTALNYGYTF.

This clone is identified as medium-sized from frequency. The sequenced fragment ends 3 residues before the CDR3 boundary, so the rest is inferred from the germline J gene. This sequence joins TRBV19 and TRBJ2-1; tentatively, D is TRBD2 (7 bases). The CDR3 covers 15 residues. The germline V gene encodes CDR1 LNHDA and CDR2 SQIVND (reference sequence). The V end lost 8 bases, the J end lost 4 bases, and 18 bases lay between the germline ends. Incomplete CDR3 DNA: TGTGCCAGTGCCCCTCGGAGGGGGGGATACAATGAG. Translation: CASAPRRGGYNE. Given in full, the CDR3 is CASAPRRGGYNEQFF. The full variable domain, rest sourced from reference TRBV19 and TRBJ2-1, is DGGITQSPKYLFRKEGQNVTLSCEQNLNHDAMYWYRQDPGQGLRLIYYSQIVNDFQKGDIAEGYSVSREKKESFPLTVTSAQKNPTAFYLCASAPRRGGYNEQFFGPGTRLTVL.

With respect to this clone: Read coverage stops 3 residues before the CDR3 terminus; the germline J gene supplies the remainder. J is TRBJ1-5 and V is TRBV18, with a possible D match to TRBD1 (6 bases). Trimming shortened V by 2 bases and J by 3 bases, and 11 bases separated the two germline ends. The germline CDR1 and CDR2 sequences are KGHSH and LQKENI. CDR3 size: 15 residues. CDR3 sequence: CASSPSGGLNQPQHF. The sequenced part of the CDR3 DNA is TGTGCCAGCTCACCAAGCGGGGGCCTCAATCAGCCC.

In regard to this clone: From the germline J gene comes the end of the CDR3, since the read stops 3 residues before it. The V gene is TRBV28, the J gene TRBJ1-2, with D tentatively TRBD1 (6 bases). This CDR3 contains 14 residues. V gave up 6 bases and J gave up 7 bases, with 18 bases separating them. Germline CDR1 reads MDHEN; CDR2 reads SYDVKM. The CDR3 bases that were read are TGTGCCAGCAGCCTAGACAGGATGAGTCCTGGC. This codes for CASSLDRMSPG. The entire CDR3 reads CASSLDRMSPGYTF.

Details on this clone: The read ends 3 residues early relative to the CDR3; the germline J gene fills the gap. The chain combines TRBV28 with TRBJ2-3; 7 bases fit TRBD1. The V gene's germline CDR1 is MDHEN and CDR2 SYDVKM. CDR3 size: 16 residues. Trimming cost V 5 bases and J 4 bases; bases outside gene matches: 12. CDR3 protein: CASSPSMTGFADTQYF. CDR3 DNA (partial): TGTGCCAGCAGTCCATCAATGACAGGGTTCGCAGATACG.

As regards this clone: The sequence runs out 3 residues before the end of the CDR3; the remainder is reconstructed from the germline J gene. The V gene is TRBV18, the J gene TRBJ1-3; D may be TRBD1 (6 bases). From germline, CDR1 is KGHSH and CDR2 LQKENI. The CDR3 contains 16 residues. The V end lost 3 bases, the J end lost 0 bases, and 12 bases lay between the germline ends. CDR3 amino acids: CASSPVTGNSGNTIYF. Partial CDR3 DNA: TGTGCCAGCTCACCCGTAACAGGGAACTCTGGAAACACC.